These T cell receptor beta chains were read from a single sample in a study of T-cell reconstitution after alpha-beta-depleted transplantation in children. MiXCR was run by TCRdb on the PCR reads, yielding one entry per CDR3 protein. The sample carries about 610,000 distinct CDR3 sequences, about 10% recorded once. The source material was PBMCs from the stem cell graft donor, sampled from the stem cell graft. Receptor source: a human donor who donated a stem cell graft to a child with acute myeloid leukemia. Both conserved end residues are part of each CDR3. D genes are given only for firm matches. Clone size is shown for a subset of rows, as once, few, many or a class of expanded clone.

abundance	v_gene	j_gene	d_gene	CDR3aa	CDR3nt
many	TRBV4-2	TRBJ2-3	TRBD2	CASSSTSVSTDTQYF	TGTGCCAGCAGCTCTACTAGCGTCAGCACAGATACGCAGTATTTT
-	TRBV20-1	TRBJ2-7	TRBD2	CSASPGLADLYEQYF	TGCAGTGCTAGCCCCGGACTAGCGGATCTCTACGAGCAGTACTTC
-	TRBV5-1	TRBJ1-2	-	CASSEGRNYGYTF	TGCGCCAGCAGCGAGGGACGGAACTATGGCTACACCTTC
many	TRBV29-1	TRBJ1-2	TRBD1	CSVERGQGSYTF	TGCAGCGTTGAAAGGGGACAGGGGAGCTACACCTTC
many	TRBV20-1	TRBJ1-2	-	CSAPRDFINYGYTF	TGCAGTGCTCCACGGGACTTTATTAACTATGGCTACACCTTC
-	TRBV7-2	TRBJ2-1	-	CASSLQGPGNEQFF	TGTGCCAGCAGCTTACAAGGGCCAGGCAATGAGCAGTTCTTC
few	TRBV7-2	TRBJ1-5	TRBD1	CASSSLGGRYAYQPQHF	TGTGCCAGCAGCTCCCTAGGGGGCCGCTACGCCTATCAGCCCCAGCATTTT
many	TRBV6-2/TRBV6-3	TRBJ2-1	-	CASKDRVDLQFF	TGTGCCAGCAAAGACCGCGTGGATCTACAGTTCTTC
many	TRBV5-1	TRBJ2-1	-	CASSLPDNLNEQFF	TGCGCCAGCAGCTTGCCGGACAACCTCAATGAGCAGTTCTTC
-	TRBV24-1	TRBJ2-1	-	CATSDPGSSYNEQFF	TGTGCCACCAGTGATCCGGGTTCCTCCTACAATGAGCAGTTCTTC
many	TRBV12-3/TRBV12-4	TRBJ2-1	-	CASSFQTLHNEQFF	TGTGCCAGCAGTTTCCAGACTCTTCACAATGAGCAGTTCTTC
few	TRBV4-3	TRBJ2-3	TRBD1	CASSQDWGQGPTDTQYF	TGCGCCAGCAGCCAAGATTGGGGACAGGGGCCCACAGATACGCAGTATTTT
many	TRBV20-1	TRBJ2-7	TRBD2	CSARDPSGSISSDEQYF	TGCAGTGCTAGAGACCCTAGCGGGAGTATTTCATCTGACGAGCAGTACTTC
-	TRBV12-3/TRBV12-4	TRBJ2-1	-	CASSEAGSRHNEQFF	TGTGCCAGCAGTGAGGCCGGGAGTAGGCACAATGAGCAGTTCTTC
-	TRBV20-1	TRBJ2-3	TRBD2	CSARSHLAGPTDTQYF	TGCAGTGCCCGGAGTCACTTAGCGGGGCCCACAGATACGCAGTATTTT
many	TRBV7-9	TRBJ2-2	TRBD2	CASSLGDYPNTGELFF	TGTGCCAGCAGCTTAGGGGACTACCCGAACACCGGGGAGCTGTTTTTT
many	TRBV11-2	TRBJ2-2	-	CASSLVAHPGAGELFF	TGTGCCAGCAGCTTAGTGGCGCACCCGGGTGCCGGGGAGCTGTTTTTT
many	TRBV12-3/TRBV12-4	TRBJ1-2	-	CANRFGYTF	TGTGCCAACCGATTCGGCTACACCTTC
many	TRBV9	TRBJ2-3	-	CASSGKDSFLTDTQYF	TGTGCCAGCAGCGGGAAGGACAGCTTCCTCACAGATACGCAGTATTTT
many	TRBV15	TRBJ2-1	-	CATSRDLSPDNEQFF	TGTGCCACCAGCAGAGATCTCTCCCCCGACAATGAGCAGTTCTTC
-	TRBV25-1	TRBJ1-2	-	CASSESGRGYTF	TGTGCCAGCAGTGAATCAGGGAGGGGCTACACCTTC
few	TRBV4-1	TRBJ2-3	-	CASSQEERATDTQYF	TGCGCCAGCAGCCAAGAAGAGCGGGCCACAGATACGCAGTATTTT
many	TRBV12-3/TRBV12-4	TRBJ2-5	TRBD2	CASNPGGSEGPQYF	TGTGCCAGCAACCCGGGGGGTTCGGAAGGGCCCCAGTACTTC
few	TRBV20-1	TRBJ2-3	-	CSAMTSTTDTQYF	TGCAGTGCTATGACTAGTACCACAGATACGCAGTATTTT
many	TRBV4-3	TRBJ2-3	TRBD2	CASSQGGGSSDTQYF	TGCGCCAGCAGCCAAGGGGGGGGTTCTTCAGATACGCAGTATTTT
few	TRBV12-5	TRBJ2-7	-	CASGPAPSYEQYF	TGTGCTAGTGGTCCCGCCCCCTCCTACGAGCAGTACTTC
-	TRBV7-9	TRBJ2-5	-	CASSLGQMQETQYF	TGTGCCAGCAGCCTCGGACAGATGCAAGAGACCCAGTACTTC
few	TRBV4-2	TRBJ2-7	TRBD2	CASSQRKLAGEDEQYF	TGTGCCAGCAGCCAAAGGAAACTAGCGGGAGAAGACGAGCAGTACTTC
-	TRBV14	TRBJ2-7	TRBD2	CASSTGGPGYEQYF	TGTGCCAGCAGTACGGGAGGGCCGGGGTACGAGCAGTACTTC
few	TRBV6-2/TRBV6-3	TRBJ2-1	TRBD2	CASSYFPSGYNEQFF	TGTGCCAGCAGTTACTTTCCTAGCGGATACAATGAGCAGTTCTTC
few	TRBV29-1	TRBJ2-1	TRBD2	CSGGTSGRSEQFF	TGCAGCGGTGGGACTAGCGGGAGGTCTGAGCAGTTCTTC
-	TRBV27	TRBJ1-1	-	CASSLLEDTEAFF	TGTGCCAGCAGTTTATTAGAGGACACTGAAGCTTTCTTT
many	TRBV20-1	TRBJ2-1	TRBD2	CSARDPLGSGSLHEQFF	TGCAGTGCTAGAGATCCCCTGGGTAGCGGGAGTCTCCATGAGCAGTTCTTC
many	TRBV20-1	TRBJ2-7	-	CSARVGELEQYF	TGCAGTGCTAGAGTAGGTGAGCTCGAGCAGTACTTC
few	TRBV9	TRBJ2-7	-	CASSEGGWSEQYF	TGTGCCAGCAGCGAGGGGGGGTGGAGTGAGCAGTACTTC
-	TRBV7-3	TRBJ2-5	TRBD2	CASSLDGGGVETQYF	TGTGCCAGCAGCTTAGATGGGGGAGGGGTAGAGACCCAGTACTTC